A selection of T cell receptor beta chains follows, all from one sample in a study of cytomegalovirus exposure and HLA in healthy donors. The method was immunoSEQ multiplex PCR; TCRdb's version includes in-frame clones alone and lacks a portion of them. The sample lists roughly 140,000 clones, about a tenth seen once, with about 2% in the top ten. The sequenced sample consisted of PBMCs. All receptors come from a male donor in good health and CMV-seronegative. Each CDR3 is given with its conserved first and last residue. The order of the fields is clone size, V gene, J gene, D gene, CDR3 DNA, CDR3 protein. A D gene is named only where the DNA matches it firmly. Rows give clone size only sometimes, using once, few, many, or a class for an expanded clone.

>few|TRBV10-3|TRBJ2-7|NA
TGTGCCATCAGTGAGTCGTTTGAGCTCTACGAGCAGTACTTC
CAISESFELYEQYF
>NA|TRBV25-1|TRBJ2-1|NA
TGTGCCAGCACCCCAGGGGCCGGCAATGAGCAGTTCTTC
CASTPGAGNEQFF
>NA|TRBV9|TRBJ1-1|NA
TGTGCCAGCAGCCAGGGCTGGGAAGTAATGAACACTGAAGCTTTCTTT
CASSQGWEVMNTEAFF
>few|TRBV5-6|TRBJ2-5|NA
TGTGCCAGCAGCTTGGCAGGCAGGCAAGAGACCCAGTACTTC
CASSLAGRQETQYF
>NA|TRBV7-6|TRBJ1-1|NA
TGTGCCAGCAGCTTAGAGGGGGAAAACACTGAAGCTTTCTTT
CASSLEGENTEAFF
>few|TRBV5-1|TRBJ2-3|TRBD2
TGCGCCAGCAGCTTGGCGTCTAGCGGGACCCAAGATACGCAGTATTTT
CASSLASSGTQDTQYF
>NA|TRBV4-1|TRBJ2-7|NA
TGCGCCAGCAGCCAAGCCCAAGCGGGCTACGAGCAGTACTTC
CASSQAQAGYEQYF
>NA|TRBV28|TRBJ1-1|NA
TGTGCCAGCATGATGGGGGGGACTGAAGCTTTCTTT
CASMMGGTEAFF
>few|TRBV28|TRBJ1-1|NA
TGTGCCAGCAGCTTACAGGGCACTGAAGCTTTCTTT
CASSLQGTEAFF
>NA|TRBV7-9|TRBJ2-1|TRBD1
TGTGCCAGCAGCTTAGCCAATCCAGGGACAGACGCCTACAATGAGCAGTTCTTC
CASSLANPGTDAYNEQFF
>few|TRBV29-1|TRBJ2-2|NA
TGCAGCGTAGGACTGCCGAACACCGGGGAGCTGTTTTTT
CSVGLPNTGELFF
>NA|TRBV11-2|TRBJ1-1|NA
TGTGCCAGCAGCCCGGGATCTATGAACACTGAAGCTTTCTTT
CASSPGSMNTEAFF
>NA|TRBV9|TRBJ1-4|TRBD1
TGTGCCAGCAGCGTAGATACGACAGGGGGTGAAAAACTGTTTTTT
CASSVDTTGGEKLFF
>NA|TRBV5-4|TRBJ2-5|NA
TGTGCCAGCAGCTACGGGAAAGCGCAAGAGACCCAGTACTTC
CASSYGKAQETQYF
>NA|TRBV7-2|TRBJ2-7|TRBD2
TGTGCCAGCAGTTCCCGACTAGCGGGGCTCTACGAGCAGTACTTC
CASSSRLAGLYEQYF
>NA|TRBV19|TRBJ2-3|TRBD2
TGTGCCACGCGGGAGGGGCCCAGCACAGATACGCAGTATTTT
CATREGPSTDTQYF
>NA|TRBV25-1|TRBJ2-2|TRBD2
TGTGCTAGCAGTATTAGCGGGAGAGACACCGGGGAGCTGTTTTTT
CASSISGRDTGELFF
>few|TRBV28|TRBJ1-5|NA
TGTGCCAGCAGTTTATTAAATCAGCCCCAGCATTTT
CASSLLNQPQHF
>NA|TRBV19|TRBJ1-5|TRBD1
TGTGCCAGTCTCGGACAGGGGTACAATCAGCCCCAGCATTTT
CASLGQGYNQPQHF
>few|TRBV7-3|TRBJ2-7|NA
TGTGCCAGCAGCTTCAGTAGCGACCACGAGCAGTACTTC
CASSFSSDHEQYF
>few|TRBV6-1|TRBJ2-7|TRBD1
TGTGCCAGCAGTGGACAGGGTTATTTGGTAACGCAGTACTTC
CASSGQGYLVTQYF
>NA|TRBV15|TRBJ2-1|NA
TGTGCCACCAGCAGAGGTCGGGAGTCCTACAATGAGCAGTTCTTC
CATSRGRESYNEQFF
>few|TRBV5-6|TRBJ1-1|NA
TGTGCCAGCACTCCCCAGAGAGGGAACACTGAAGCTTTCTTT
CASTPQRGNTEAFF
>few|TRBV13|TRBJ2-5|TRBD2
TGTGCCAGCAGCTTAGAGGGACTAGCGGGGGGGCAAGAGACCCAGTACTTC
CASSLEGLAGGQETQYF
>NA|TRBV6-5|TRBJ1-2|NA
TGTGCCAGCAGGCAGGGACAATACTATGGCTACACCTTC
CASRQGQYYGYTF
>few|TRBV10-3|TRBJ1-1|NA
TGTGCCATCAGTGAGTCAATCCAGAACACTGAAGCTTTCTTT
CAISESIQNTEAFF
>NA|TRBV5-1|TRBJ1-2|NA
TGCGCCAGCAGCCTCGGACAAAACTATGGCTACACCTTC
CASSLGQNYGYTF
>few|TRBV9|TRBJ2-2|TRBD1
TGTGCCAGCAGCCCTCAAGGACAGGGTTACACCGGGGAGCTGTTTTTT
CASSPQGQGYTGELFF
>few|TRBV2|TRBJ2-7|TRBD1
TGTGCCAGCAGTAGGCGGACAGGGGAGGACGAGCAGTACTTC
CASSRRTGEDEQYF
>NA|TRBV4-3|TRBJ1-5|NA
TGCGCCAGCAGCCAAGTACTGAGCAATCAGCCCCAGCATTTT
CASSQVLSNQPQHF
>few|TRBV7-9|TRBJ2-7|NA
TGTGCCAGCAGCACGGGGAGGGGGTTTTACGAGCAGTACTTC
CASSTGRGFYEQYF
>few|TRBV19|TRBJ2-1|NA
TGTGCCAGTAATTCACTGGCGGGAATAATCTACAATGAGCAGTTCTTC
CASNSLAGIIYNEQFF
>few|TRBV6-1|TRBJ2-7|NA
TGTGCCAGCACCAAGGGACTGGGGGACTACGAGCAGTACTTC
CASTKGLGDYEQYF
>NA|TRBV4-3|TRBJ2-6|NA
TGCGCCAGCAGCCAAGAGGTTCCGGAGAGCTCTGGGGCCAACGTCCTGACTTTC
CASSQEVPESSGANVLTF
>few|TRBV6-5|TRBJ1-2|NA
TGTGCCAGCAGCGGAAGGGGCTATGGCTACACCTTC
CASSGRGYGYTF
>few|TRBV11-1|TRBJ1-2|TRBD1
TGTGCCAGCAGCCTGATGGGGACAGGGGATGCTAGCTACACCTTC
CASSLMGTGDASYTF
>NA|TRBV7-2|TRBJ2-5|TRBD2
TGTGCCAGCAGCTCCTGGCCGACTAGCGGGATAGAGACCCAGTACTTC
CASSSWPTSGIETQYF
>few|TRBV28|TRBJ2-2|NA
TGTGCCAGCAGTCTCAGGGGAACCGGGGAGCTGTTTTTT
CASSLRGTGELFF
>few|TRBV19|TRBJ2-1|TRBD1
TGTGCCAGTAGGCTACAGGGGATCTCCTACAATGAGCAGTTCTTC
CASRLQGISYNEQFF
>NA|TRBV2|TRBJ2-7|TRBD2
TGTGCCAGCAGTGGACTAGCGACAGACTACGAGCAGTACTTC
CASSGLATDYEQYF
>few|TRBV10-3|TRBJ1-2|TRBD1
TGTGCCACCGGGACAGACGGGGGCTACACCTTC
CATGTDGGYTF
>NA|TRBV4-3|TRBJ2-7|NA
TGCGCCAGCAGCCAAGATCAGGGGAGCTCCTACGAGCAGTACTTC
CASSQDQGSSYEQYF
>NA|TRBV9|TRBJ2-1|TRBD2
TGTGCCAGCAGCGTAGTTGGCGGGAGGGCCGGAGATGAGCAGTTCTTC
CASSVVGGRAGDEQFF
>few|TRBV10-3|TRBJ2-7|NA
TGTGCCATCAGTGAGGAGGTTGGTGGGGAGCAGTACTTC
CAISEEVGGEQYF
>NA|TRBV27|TRBJ2-2|TRBD2
TGTGCCAGCAGGAAACCGGGACTAGCGGGGTCCGGGGAGCTGTTTTTT
CASRKPGLAGSGELFF
>NA|TRBV7-6|TRBJ2-2|TRBD2
TGTGCCAGCAGCTTAGCCGGGACTAGCGGGAGTACCGGGGAGCTGTTTTTT
CASSLAGTSGSTGELFF